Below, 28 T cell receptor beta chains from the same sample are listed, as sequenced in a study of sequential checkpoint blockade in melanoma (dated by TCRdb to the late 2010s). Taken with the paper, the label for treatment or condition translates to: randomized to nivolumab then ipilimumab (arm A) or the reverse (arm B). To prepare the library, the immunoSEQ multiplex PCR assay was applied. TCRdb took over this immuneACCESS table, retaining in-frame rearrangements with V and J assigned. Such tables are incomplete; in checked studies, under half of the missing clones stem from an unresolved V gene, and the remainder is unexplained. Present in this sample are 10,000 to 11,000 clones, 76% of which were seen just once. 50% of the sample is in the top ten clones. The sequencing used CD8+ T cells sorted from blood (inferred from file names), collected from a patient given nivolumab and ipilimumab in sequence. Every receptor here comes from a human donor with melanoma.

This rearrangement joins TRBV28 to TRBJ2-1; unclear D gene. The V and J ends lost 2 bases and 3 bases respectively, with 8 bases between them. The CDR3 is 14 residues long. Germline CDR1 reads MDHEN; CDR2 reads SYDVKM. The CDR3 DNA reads TGTGCCAGCAGTTTACGGGTTCGCTACAATGAGCAGTTCTTC. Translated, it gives CASSLRVRYNEQFF.

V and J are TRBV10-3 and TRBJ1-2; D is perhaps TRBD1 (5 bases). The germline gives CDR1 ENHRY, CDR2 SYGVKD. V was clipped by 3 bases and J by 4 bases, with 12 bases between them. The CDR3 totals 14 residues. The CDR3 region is CAISDGGVGYGYTF. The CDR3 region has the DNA TGTGCCATCAGTGACGGGGGAGTAGGCTATGGCTACACCTTC.

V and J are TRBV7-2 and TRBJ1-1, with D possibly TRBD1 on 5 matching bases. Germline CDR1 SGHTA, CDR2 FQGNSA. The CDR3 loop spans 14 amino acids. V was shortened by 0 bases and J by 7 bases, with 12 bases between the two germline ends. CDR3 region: CASSLARAAGEAFF. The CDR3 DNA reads TGTGCCAGCAGCTTAGCCAGGGCAGCTGGTGAAGCTTTCTTT.

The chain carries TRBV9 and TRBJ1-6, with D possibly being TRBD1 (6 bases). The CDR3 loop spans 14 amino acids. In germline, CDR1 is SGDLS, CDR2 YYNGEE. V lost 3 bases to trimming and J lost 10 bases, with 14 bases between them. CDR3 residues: CASSDRDKDSPLHF. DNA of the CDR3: TGTGCCAGCAGCGACCGGGACAAGGACTCACCCCTCCACTTT.

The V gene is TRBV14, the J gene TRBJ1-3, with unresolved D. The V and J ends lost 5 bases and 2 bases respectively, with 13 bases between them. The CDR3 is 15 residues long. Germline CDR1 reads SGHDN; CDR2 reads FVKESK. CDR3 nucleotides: TGTGCCAGCAGCGAAGGGCGAGGAGCTGGAAACACCATATATTTT. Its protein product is CASSEGRGAGNTIYF.

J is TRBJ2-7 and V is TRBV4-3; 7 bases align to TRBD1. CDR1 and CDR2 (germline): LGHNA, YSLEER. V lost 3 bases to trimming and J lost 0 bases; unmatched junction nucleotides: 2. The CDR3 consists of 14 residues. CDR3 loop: CASSQGQRSYEQYF. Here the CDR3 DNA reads TGCGCCAGCAGCCAGGGACAGCGCTCCTACGAGCAGTACTTC.

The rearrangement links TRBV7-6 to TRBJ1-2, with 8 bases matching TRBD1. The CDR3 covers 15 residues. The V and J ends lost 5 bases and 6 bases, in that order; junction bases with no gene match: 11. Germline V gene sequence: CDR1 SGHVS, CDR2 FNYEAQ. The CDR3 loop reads CASSRGQGGGDGYTF. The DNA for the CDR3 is TGTGCCAGCAGCCGAGGACAGGGTGGCGGGGATGGCTACACCTTC.

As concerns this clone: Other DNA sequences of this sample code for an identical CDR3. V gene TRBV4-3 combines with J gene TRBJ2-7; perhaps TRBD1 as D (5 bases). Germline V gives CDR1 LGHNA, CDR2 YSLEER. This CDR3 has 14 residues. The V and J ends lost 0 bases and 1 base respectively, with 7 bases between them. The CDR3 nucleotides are TGCGCCAGCAGCCAAGATTCAGGGTCCTACGAGCAGTACTTC. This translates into CASSQDSGSYEQYF.

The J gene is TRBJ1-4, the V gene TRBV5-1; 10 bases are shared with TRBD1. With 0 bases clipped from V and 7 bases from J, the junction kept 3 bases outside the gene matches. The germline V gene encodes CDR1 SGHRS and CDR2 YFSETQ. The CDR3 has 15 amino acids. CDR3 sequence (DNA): TGCGCCAGCAGCTTGGGACAGGGGGCGAGTGAAAAACTGTTTTTT. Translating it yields CASSLGQGASEKLFF.

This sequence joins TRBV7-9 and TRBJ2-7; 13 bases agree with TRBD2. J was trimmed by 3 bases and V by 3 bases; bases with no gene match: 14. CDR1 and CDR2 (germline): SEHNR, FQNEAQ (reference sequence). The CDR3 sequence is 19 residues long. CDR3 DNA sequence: TGTGCCAGCAGCTTCCCCGGGACTAGCGGGACGTTTAGCATCTACGAGCAGTACTTC. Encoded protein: CASSFPGTSGTFSIYEQYF.

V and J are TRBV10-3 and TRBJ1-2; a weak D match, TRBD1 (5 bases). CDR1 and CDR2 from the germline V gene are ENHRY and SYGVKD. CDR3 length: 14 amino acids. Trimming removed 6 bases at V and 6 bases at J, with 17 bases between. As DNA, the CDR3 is TGTGCCATCAGCGGGGGACCTCCCTCGGATGGCTACACCTTC. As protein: CAISGGPPSDGYTF.

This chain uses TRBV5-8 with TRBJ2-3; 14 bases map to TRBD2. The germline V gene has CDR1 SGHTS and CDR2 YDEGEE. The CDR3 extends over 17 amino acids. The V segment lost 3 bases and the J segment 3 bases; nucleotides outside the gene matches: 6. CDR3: CASSSKGLAGATDTQYF. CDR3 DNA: TGTGCCAGCAGCTCCAAGGGACTAGCGGGGGCAACAGATACGCAGTATTTT. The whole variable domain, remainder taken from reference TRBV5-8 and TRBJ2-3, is EAGVTQSPTHLIKTRGQQATLRCSPISGHTSVYWYQQALGLGLQFLLWYDEGEERNRGNFPPRFSGRQFPNYSSELNVNALELEDSALYLCASSSKGLAGATDTQYFGPGTRLTVL.

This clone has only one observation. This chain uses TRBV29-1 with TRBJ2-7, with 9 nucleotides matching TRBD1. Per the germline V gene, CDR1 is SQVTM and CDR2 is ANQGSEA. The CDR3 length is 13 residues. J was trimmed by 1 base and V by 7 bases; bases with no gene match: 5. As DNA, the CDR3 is TGCAGCGCGGGACAGGGATTGTCCTACGAGCAGTACTTC. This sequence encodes CSAGQGLSYEQYF.

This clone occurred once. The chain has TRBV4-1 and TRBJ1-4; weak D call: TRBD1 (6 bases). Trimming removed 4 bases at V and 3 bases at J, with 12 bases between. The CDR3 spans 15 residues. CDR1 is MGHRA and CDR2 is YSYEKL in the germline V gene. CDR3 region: CASSLGGPANEKLFF. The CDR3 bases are TGCGCCAGCAGCCTGGGGGGGCCGGCTAATGAAAAACTGTTTTTT.

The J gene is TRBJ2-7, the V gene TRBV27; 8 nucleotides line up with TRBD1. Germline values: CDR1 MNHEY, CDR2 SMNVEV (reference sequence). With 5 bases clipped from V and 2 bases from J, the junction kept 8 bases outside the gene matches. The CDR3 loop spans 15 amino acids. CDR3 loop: CASSGGQGSPYEQYF. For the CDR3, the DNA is TGTGCCAGCAGTGGCGGACAGGGAAGCCCCTACGAGCAGTACTTC.

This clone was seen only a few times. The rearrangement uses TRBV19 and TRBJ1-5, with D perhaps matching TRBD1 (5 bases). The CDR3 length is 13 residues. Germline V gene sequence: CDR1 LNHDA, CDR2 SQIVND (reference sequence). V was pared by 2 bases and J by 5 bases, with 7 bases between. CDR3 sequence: CASSIRGYQPQHF. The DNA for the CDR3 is TGTGCCAGTAGTATACGGGGGTATCAGCCCCAGCATTTT.

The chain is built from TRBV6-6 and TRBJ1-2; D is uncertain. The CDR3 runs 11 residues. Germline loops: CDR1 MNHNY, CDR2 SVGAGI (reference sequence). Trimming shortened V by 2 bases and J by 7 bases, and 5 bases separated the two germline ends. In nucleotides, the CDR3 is TGTGCCAGCAGTTACCGGGGTGGCTACACCTTC. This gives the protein CASSYRGGYTF.

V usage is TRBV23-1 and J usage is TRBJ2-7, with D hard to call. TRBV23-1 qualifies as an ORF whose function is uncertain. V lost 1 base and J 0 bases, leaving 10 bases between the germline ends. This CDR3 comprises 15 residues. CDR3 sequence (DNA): TGCGCCAGCAGTCAATGGGCCGGTTTCTCCTACGAGCAGTACTTC. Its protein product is CASSQWAGFSYEQYF.

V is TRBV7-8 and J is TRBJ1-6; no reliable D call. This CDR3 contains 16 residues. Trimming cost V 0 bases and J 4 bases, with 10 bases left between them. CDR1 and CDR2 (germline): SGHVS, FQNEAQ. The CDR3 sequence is CASSLAPSGYNSPLHF. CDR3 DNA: TGTGCCAGCAGCTTAGCGCCCTCGGGGTATAATTCACCCCTCCACTTT. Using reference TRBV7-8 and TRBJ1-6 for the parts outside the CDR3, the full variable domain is GAGVSQSPRYKVAKRGQDVALRCDPISGHVSLFWYQQALGQGPEFLTYFQNEAQLDKSGLPSDRFFAERPEGSVSTLKIQRTQQEDSAVYLCASSLAPSGYNSPLHFGNGTRLTVT.

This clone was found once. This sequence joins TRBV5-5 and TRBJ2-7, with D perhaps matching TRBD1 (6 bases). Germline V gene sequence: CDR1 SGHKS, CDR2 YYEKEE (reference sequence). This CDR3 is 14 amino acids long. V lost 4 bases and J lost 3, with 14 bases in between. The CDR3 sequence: CASSGRDKIYEQYF. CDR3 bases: TGTGCCAGCAGCGGCCGGGACAAAATCTACGAGCAGTACTTC.

CDR3 loop: CASSFRTGLYEQYF. The CDR3 nucleotides read TGTGCCAGCAGTTTTAGGACAGGGTTGTACGAGCAGTACTTC. The chain has TRBV28 and TRBJ2-7, with 8 bases lining up with TRBD1. Germline loops: CDR1 MDHEN, CDR2 SYDVKM. The CDR3 totals 14 residues. Trimming cost V 3 bases and J 4 bases; bases outside gene matches: 5.

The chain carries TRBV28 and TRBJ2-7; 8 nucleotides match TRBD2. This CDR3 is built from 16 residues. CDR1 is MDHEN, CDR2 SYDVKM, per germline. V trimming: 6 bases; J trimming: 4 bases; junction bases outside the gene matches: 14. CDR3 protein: CASSGGGTPNKYEQYF. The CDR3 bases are TGTGCCAGCAGCGGGGGGGGGACACCGAACAAATACGAGCAGTACTTC.

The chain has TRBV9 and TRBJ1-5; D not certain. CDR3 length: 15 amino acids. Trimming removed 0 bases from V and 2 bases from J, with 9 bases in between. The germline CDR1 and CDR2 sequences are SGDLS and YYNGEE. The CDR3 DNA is TGTGCCAGCAGCGTAGGGTCAGGTGGCAATCAGCCCCAGCATTTT. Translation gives CASSVGSGGNQPQHF. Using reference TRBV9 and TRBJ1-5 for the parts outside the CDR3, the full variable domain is DSGVTQTPKHLITATGQRVTLRCSPRSGDLSVYWYQQSLDQGLQFLIQYYNGEERAKGNILERFSAQQFPDLHSELNLSSLELGDSALYFCASSVGSGGNQPQHFGDGTRLSIL.

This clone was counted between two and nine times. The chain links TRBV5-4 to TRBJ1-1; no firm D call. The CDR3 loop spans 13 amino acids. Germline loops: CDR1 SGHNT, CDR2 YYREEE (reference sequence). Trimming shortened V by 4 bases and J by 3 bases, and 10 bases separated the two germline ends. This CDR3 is CASSPFRDTEAFF. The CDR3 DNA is TGTGCCAGCAGCCCCTTCCGGGACACTGAAGCTTTCTTT.

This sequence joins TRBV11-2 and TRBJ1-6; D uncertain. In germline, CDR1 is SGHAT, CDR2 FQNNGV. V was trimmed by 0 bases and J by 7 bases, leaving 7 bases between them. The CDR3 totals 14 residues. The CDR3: CASSLDQWNSPLHF. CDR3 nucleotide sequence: TGTGCCAGCAGCTTAGATCAGTGGAATTCACCCCTCCACTTT.

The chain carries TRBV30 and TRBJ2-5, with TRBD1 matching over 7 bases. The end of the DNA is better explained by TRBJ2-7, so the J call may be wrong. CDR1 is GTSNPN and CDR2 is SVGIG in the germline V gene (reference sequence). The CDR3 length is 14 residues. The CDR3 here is CAWSLAGGSYEQYF. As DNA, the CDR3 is TGTGCCTGGAGTCTCGCAGGGGGCTCCTACGAGCAGTACTTC.

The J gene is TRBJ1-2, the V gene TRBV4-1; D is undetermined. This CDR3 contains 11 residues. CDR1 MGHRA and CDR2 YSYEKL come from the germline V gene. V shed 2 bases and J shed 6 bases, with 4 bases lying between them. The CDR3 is CASSQNNGYTF. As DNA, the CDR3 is TGCGCCAGCAGCCAAAACAATGGCTACACCTTC.

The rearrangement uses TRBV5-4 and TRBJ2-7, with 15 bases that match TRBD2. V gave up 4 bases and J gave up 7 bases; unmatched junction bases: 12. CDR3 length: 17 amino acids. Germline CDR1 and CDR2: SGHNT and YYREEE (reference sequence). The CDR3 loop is CASSTAGTSGGPGEQYF. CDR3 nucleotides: TGTGCCAGCAGCACCGCCGGGACTAGCGGGGGGCCGGGGGAGCAGTACTTC.